These T cell receptor beta chains were read from a single sample in a study of blood T cell repertoires in COVID-19. The data were produced by immunoSEQ multiplex PCR, yet TCRdb's version contains in-frame clones alone and is incomplete. Here the sample spans more than 300,000 clones, roughly 90% being singletons. Sequenced material: peripheral blood. Receptor source: a woman between 65 and 79 years old with COVID-19, enrolled during active disease. The CDR3 runs from the conserved cysteine through the conserved F or W.

v_call: TRBV7-9
j_call: TRBJ1-5
cdr3_aa: CASSLGQLDQPQHF

v_call: TRBV19
j_call: TRBJ1-1
cdr3_aa: CASTRNGQGASEAFF

v_call: TRBV19
j_call: TRBJ2-7
cdr3_aa: CASSIVFSGPYEQYF

v_call: TRBV6-5
j_call: TRBJ1-2
cdr3_aa: CASSYGGDYGYTF

v_call: TRBV11-2
j_call: TRBJ1-2
cdr3_aa: CASSLTLSTVQAGYTF

v_call: TRBV4-3
j_call: TRBJ2-7
cdr3_aa: CASSQEVPLSGWAYEQYF

v_call: TRBV5-6
j_call: TRBJ1-1
cdr3_aa: CASSLQGRANTEAFF

v_call: TRBV6-1
j_call: TRBJ2-2
cdr3_aa: CASSEVPGWATNTGELFF

v_call: TRBV27
j_call: TRBJ2-5
cdr3_aa: CASRPLGTSGPGILGQYF

v_call: TRBV9
j_call: TRBJ1-1
cdr3_aa: CASSRWTGQNTEAFF

v_call: TRBV7-3
j_call: TRBJ1-2
cdr3_aa: CASRPPGGAPDGYTF

v_call: TRBV10-2
j_call: TRBJ1-4
cdr3_aa: CASSDRRRLVDEKLFF

v_call: TRBV10-3
j_call: TRBJ2-1
cdr3_aa: CAIRGAGGYNEQFF

v_call: TRBV30
j_call: TRBJ2-7
cdr3_aa: CAWSVRDRGEQYF

v_call: TRBV29-1
j_call: TRBJ2-7
cdr3_aa: CSVLKLGDLWTGKNFPDYEQYF

v_call: TRBV6-5
j_call: TRBJ2-3
cdr3_aa: CASSYLGQTSTDTQYF

v_call: TRBV11-2
j_call: TRBJ1-2
cdr3_aa: CASSLSRGGKGRGGYTF

v_call: TRBV5-1
j_call: TRBJ2-3
cdr3_aa: CASSDRTSTDTQYF

v_call: TRBV11-2
j_call: TRBJ2-4
cdr3_aa: CASSPDRLAKNIQYF

v_call: TRBV5-1
j_call: TRBJ1-6
cdr3_aa: CASSPSGTGNSPLHF

v_call: TRBV10-3
j_call: TRBJ1-6
cdr3_aa: CAINEAQNSPLHF

v_call: TRBV15
j_call: TRBJ1-2
cdr3_aa: CATSRDSRDRGLYGYTF

v_call: TRBV6-5
j_call: TRBJ1-2
cdr3_aa: CASSPGGGYTF

v_call: TRBV28
j_call: TRBJ1-2
cdr3_aa: CASSESVPNYGYTF

v_call: TRBV2
j_call: TRBJ2-5
cdr3_aa: CASSERTDAKETQYF

v_call: TRBV28
j_call: TRBJ2-7
cdr3_aa: CASSFRRGSYEQYF

v_call: TRBV6-5
j_call: TRBJ2-7
cdr3_aa: CASRGSGASYEQYF

v_call: TRBV9
j_call: TRBJ2-7
cdr3_aa: CASSVEGGEQYF

v_call: TRBV4-3
j_call: TRBJ1-2
cdr3_aa: CASSLQEDRGWLGYTF

v_call: TRBV6-5
j_call: TRBJ2-7
cdr3_aa: CASSYSKQDYEQYF

v_call: TRBV18
j_call: TRBJ2-7
cdr3_aa: CASSPGVSYEQYF

v_call: TRBV6-5
j_call: TRBJ1-1
cdr3_aa: CASSRLRDTEAFF

v_call: TRBV11-1
j_call: TRBJ2-1
cdr3_aa: CASSNGQGYNEQFF

v_call: TRBV30
j_call: TRBJ1-2
cdr3_aa: CAWSLDRVDWGYTF

v_call: TRBV28
j_call: TRBJ1-5
cdr3_aa: CAIGTGVANQPQHF

v_call: TRBV4-2
j_call: TRBJ2-3
cdr3_aa: CASSQDGSGGGGDTQYF

v_call: TRBV7-3
j_call: TRBJ2-5
cdr3_aa: CASSLTGGGETQYF

v_call: TRBV12-3/TRBV12-4
j_call: TRBJ1-2
cdr3_aa: CASSLGRGQRYTF

v_call: TRBV10-2
j_call: TRBJ2-3
cdr3_aa: CASSDRQGTTDTQYF

v_call: TRBV6-5
j_call: TRBJ1-1
cdr3_aa: CASSRGLGTEAFF

v_call: TRBV7-9
j_call: TRBJ1-6
cdr3_aa: CASSPTGGYDSPLHF

v_call: TRBV18
j_call: TRBJ2-3
cdr3_aa: CASSLTGVFTDTQYF

v_call: TRBV14
j_call: TRBJ2-7
cdr3_aa: CASSQPGLANSYEQYF

v_call: TRBV21-1
j_call: TRBJ2-7
cdr3_aa: CASGRGRRLYEQYF

v_call: TRBV29-1
j_call: TRBJ1-2
cdr3_aa: CSVEDWRGKGNYGYTF

v_call: TRBV29-1
j_call: TRBJ2-1
cdr3_aa: CSVGQGNEQFF

v_call: TRBV19
j_call: TRBJ2-1
cdr3_aa: CASNQGSGWNEQFF

v_call: TRBV7-9
j_call: TRBJ2-2
cdr3_aa: CASSLGYNGENTGELFF